This T cell receptor (beta chain) was obtained from a study of T cell changes during pregnancy in multiple sclerosis. Sequencing used immunoSEQ multiplex PCR; TCRdb keeps in-frame clones, though not all of them. The top ten clones hold approximately 0.15% of a sample with 55,000 or so clones, roughly 90% of them seen once. This CDR3 region has 13 residues. V lost 6 bases and J lost 4, with 13 bases in between. The germline gives CDR1 MNHEY, CDR2 SVGAGI. The clonotype originates from a female donor in good health, enrolled as a control in a pregnancy study. The J gene is TRBJ2-7, the V gene TRBV6-5; TRBD1 might be the D (6 bases). Sequencing used CD4+ T cells from peripheral blood mononuclear cells, obtained after pregnancy. This CDR3 reads CASSPIRGYEQYF. Here the CDR3 DNA reads TGTGCCAGCAGCCCAATCAGGGGTTACGAGCAGTACTTC.